The source of this TCR beta chain is a study of T cell responses to AZD1222 COVID-19 vaccine. Sequenced by immunoSEQ multiplex PCR; TCRdb stores in-frame clones only, minus some. The sample contains 92,000 or so clones, around nine tenths of which appear only once. Second-dose intervals near 4 or 12 weeks were combined. The V end lost 5 bases, the J end lost 5 bases, and 16 bases lay between the germline ends. CDR3 length equals 14 residues. CDR1 is SGHRS and CDR2 is YFSETQ in the germline V gene. The TCR comes from an adult who received the AZD1222 COVID-19 vaccine. Material: peripheral blood, obtained 28 days after the second AZD1222 dose. The V gene is TRBV5-1, the J gene TRBJ1-1; no clear D. The CDR3: CASRVWGMRTEAFF. The DNA of the CDR3 is TGCGCCAGCAGGGTATGGGGTATGAGAACTGAAGCTTTCTTT.